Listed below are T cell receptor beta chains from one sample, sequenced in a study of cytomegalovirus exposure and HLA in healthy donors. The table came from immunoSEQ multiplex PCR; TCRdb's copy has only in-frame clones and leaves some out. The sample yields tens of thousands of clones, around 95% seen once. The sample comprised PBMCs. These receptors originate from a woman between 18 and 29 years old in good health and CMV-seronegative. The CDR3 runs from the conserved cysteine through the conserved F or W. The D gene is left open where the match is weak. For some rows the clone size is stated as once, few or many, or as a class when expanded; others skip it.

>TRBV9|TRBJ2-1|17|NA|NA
CASSFSDRGLSYNEQFF
TGTGCCAGCAGCTTCAGTGATCGTGGGCTCTCCTACAATGAGCAGTTCTTC
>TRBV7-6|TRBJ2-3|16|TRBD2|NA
CASSAGLAGPTDTQYF
TGTGCCAGCAGCGCGGGACTAGCGGGGCCCACAGATACGCAGTATTTT
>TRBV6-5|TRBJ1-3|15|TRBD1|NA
CASRSPTGLGNTIYF
TGTGCCAGCAGATCTCCGACAGGGTTGGGAAACACCATATATTTT
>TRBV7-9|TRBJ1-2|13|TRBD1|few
CASSRTGDDGYTF
TGTGCCAGCAGCCGGACAGGGGACGATGGCTACACCTTC
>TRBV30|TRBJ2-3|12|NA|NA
CAWTGSTDTQYF
TGTGCCTGGACAGGAAGCACAGATACGCAGTATTTT
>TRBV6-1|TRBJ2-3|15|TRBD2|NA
CASSEGGGATDTQYF
TGTGCCAGCAGTGAAGGCGGGGGGGCCACAGATACGCAGTATTTT
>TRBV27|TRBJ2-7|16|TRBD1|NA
CASSIILGQGPYEQYF
TGTGCCAGCAGCATAATCCTGGGACAGGGGCCCTACGAGCAGTACTTC
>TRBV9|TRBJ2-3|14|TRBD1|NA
CASSPRQGPDTQYF
TGTGCCAGCAGCCCCAGACAGGGCCCAGATACGCAGTATTTT
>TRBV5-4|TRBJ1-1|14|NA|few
CASTVRGGSTEAFF
TGTGCCAGCACCGTGAGGGGAGGCAGCACTGAAGCTTTCTTT
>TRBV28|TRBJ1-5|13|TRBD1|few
CASSSGGNQPQHF
TGTGCCAGCAGTTCAGGGGGAAATCAGCCCCAGCATTTT
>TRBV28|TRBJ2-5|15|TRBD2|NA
CASSLAGGPQETQYF
TGTGCCAGCAGTTTGGCGGGGGGGCCACAAGAGACCCAGTACTTC
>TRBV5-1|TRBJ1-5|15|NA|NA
CASSLGAGGNQPQHF
TGCGCCAGCAGCTTGGGAGCGGGGGGCAATCAGCCCCAGCATTTT
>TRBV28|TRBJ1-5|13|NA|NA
CASSSGGNQPQHF
TGTGCCAGCAGTAGCGGGGGAAATCAGCCCCAGCATTTT
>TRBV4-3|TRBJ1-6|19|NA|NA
CASSQVPSRAGAYNSPLHF
TGCGCCAGCAGCCAAGTCCCCTCGAGGGCAGGAGCCTATAATTCACCCCTCCACTTT
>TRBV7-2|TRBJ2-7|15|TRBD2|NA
CASSSVSGGAREQYF
TGTGCCAGCAGCTCTGTTAGCGGGGGGGCGAGGGAGCAGTACTTC
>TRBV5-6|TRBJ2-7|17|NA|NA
CASSLAFVPGDPYEQYF
TGTGCCAGCAGCTTGGCCTTCGTGCCAGGGGATCCCTACGAGCAGTACTTC
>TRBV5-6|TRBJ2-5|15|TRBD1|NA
CASSPGQGGLETQYF
TGTGCCAGCAGCCCGGGACAGGGGGGTTTGGAGACCCAGTACTTC
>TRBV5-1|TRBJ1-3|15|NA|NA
CASSLVTGSGNTIYF
TGCGCCAGCAGCTTGGTTACAGGGTCTGGAAACACCATATATTTT
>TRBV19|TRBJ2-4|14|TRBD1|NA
CASSGTGDGNIQYF
TGTGCCAGTAGCGGGACAGGGGATGGGAACATTCAGTACTTC
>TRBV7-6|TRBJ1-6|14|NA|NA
CASSPRDANSPLHF
TGTGCCAGCAGCCCGCGGGACGCCAATTCACCCCTCCACTTT
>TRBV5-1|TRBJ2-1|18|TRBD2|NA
CASSLASGGAGSYNEQFF
TGCGCCAGCAGCTTGGCCAGCGGGGGGGCCGGGTCCTACAATGAGCAGTTCTTC
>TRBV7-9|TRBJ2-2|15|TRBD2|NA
CASSPSGGATGELFF
TGTGCCAGCAGCCCCAGCGGGGGGGCTACCGGGGAGCTGTTTTTT
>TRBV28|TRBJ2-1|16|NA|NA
CASTPIPVFSYNEQFF
TGTGCCAGCACCCCCATCCCAGTTTTCTCCTACAATGAGCAGTTCTTC
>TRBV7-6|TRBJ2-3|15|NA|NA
CASSPRLLAADTQYF
TGTGCCAGCAGCCCGAGATTGTTAGCAGCAGATACGCAGTATTTT
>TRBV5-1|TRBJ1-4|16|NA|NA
CASSFEQGIRNEKLFF
TGCGCCAGCAGCTTCGAACAGGGTATTAGGAATGAAAAACTGTTTTTT
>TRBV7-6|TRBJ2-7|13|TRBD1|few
CASSLDRAHEQYF
TGTGCCAGCAGCCTAGACAGGGCGCACGAGCAGTACTTC
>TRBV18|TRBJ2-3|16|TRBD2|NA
CASSPLGGGGSDTQYF
TGTGCCAGCTCACCACTCGGCGGGGGGGGTTCAGATACGCAGTATTTT
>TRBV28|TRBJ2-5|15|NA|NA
CASRATTGTQETQYF
TGTGCCAGCAGGGCCACTACCGGGACTCAAGAGACCCAGTACTTC
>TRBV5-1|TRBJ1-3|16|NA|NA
CASSLGTPGRGNTIYF
TGCGCCAGCAGCTTGGGGACCCCGGGCCGGGGGAACACCATATATTTT
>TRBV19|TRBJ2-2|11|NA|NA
CASSTQLELFF
TGTGCCAGTAGTACGCAGTTGGAGCTGTTTTTT
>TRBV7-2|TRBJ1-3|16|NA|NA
CASSDPSDSSGNTIYF
TGTGCCAGCAGCGACCCGAGCGACAGCTCTGGAAACACCATATATTTT
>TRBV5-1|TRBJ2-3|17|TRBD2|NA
CASSSLGLAGGTDTQYF
TGCGCCAGCAGCTCCCTTGGACTAGCGGGAGGCACAGATACGCAGTATTTT
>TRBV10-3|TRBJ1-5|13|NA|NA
CAISEGGNQPQHF
TGTGCCATCAGTGAGGGAGGCAATCAGCCCCAGCATTTT
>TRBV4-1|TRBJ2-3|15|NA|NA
CASSQERGSTDTQYF
TGCGCCAGCAGCCAGGAGAGGGGGAGCACAGATACGCAGTATTTT
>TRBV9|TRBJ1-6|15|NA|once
CASSPDLLGGSPLHF
TGTGCCAGCAGCCCGGACCTCCTGGGGGGTTCACCCCTCCACTTT
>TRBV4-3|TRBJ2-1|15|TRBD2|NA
CASSQVWGGDDEQFF
TGCGCCAGCAGCCAAGTTTGGGGGGGTGACGATGAGCAGTTCTTC
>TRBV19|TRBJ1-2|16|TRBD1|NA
CASGIDLGQGAGGYTF
TGTGCCAGCGGGATAGATCTGGGACAGGGGGCCGGTGGCTACACCTTC
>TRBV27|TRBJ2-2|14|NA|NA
CASSFGPNTGELFF
TGTGCCAGCAGTTTCGGTCCGAACACCGGGGAGCTGTTTTTT
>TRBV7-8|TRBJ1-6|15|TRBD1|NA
CASSLVGGTGSPLHF
TGTGCCAGCAGCTTAGTAGGCGGGACAGGATCACCCCTCCACTTT
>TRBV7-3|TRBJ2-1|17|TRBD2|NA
CASSLRPSGGSYNEQFF
TGTGCCAGCAGCTTAAGGCCTAGCGGGGGGAGCTACAATGAGCAGTTCTTC
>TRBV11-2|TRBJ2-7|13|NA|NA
CASSLMTRDEQYF
TGTGCCAGCAGCTTAATGACCCGGGACGAGCAGTACTTC